Presented here are 9 T cell receptor beta chains from one specimen sequenced in a study of cytomegalovirus exposure and HLA in healthy donors. Primers for the PCR totalled 60 Vbeta and 13 Jbeta. TCRdb's copy holds only in-frame clones and misses some; the assay was immunoSEQ multiplex PCR. The table shows approximately 100,000 clones, with less than 80% occurring only once. The sequenced sample consisted of PBMCs. The receptors were sampled from a woman aged 45-65 years in good health and CMV-seropositive.

The chain carries TRBV6-6 and TRBJ2-3, with 8 bases that match TRBD1. CDR3 length equals 15 residues. V lost 4 bases and J lost 4; bases outside the gene matches: 7. Germline CDR1 reads MNHNY; CDR2 reads SVGAGI (reference sequence). The CDR3 loop reads CASSSTGALADTQYF. CDR3 DNA: TGTGCCAGCAGTTCGACAGGGGCCCTCGCAGATACGCAGTATTTT.

This sequence joins TRBV7-2 and TRBJ2-3; TRBD2 matches at 10 bases. The CDR3 consists of 17 residues. From germline, CDR1 is SGHTA and CDR2 FQGNSA. Trimming cost V 1 base and J 6 bases; bases outside gene matches: 10. The CDR3 spells CASSLGRLAGAWDTQYF. The CDR3 coding sequence is TGTGCCAGCAGCTTAGGGAGACTAGCGGGCGCCTGGGATACGCAGTATTTT.

This clone was picked up a small number of times. The chain joins TRBV18 to TRBJ2-7, with 11 bases matching TRBD2. Germline lookup yields CDR1 KGHSH and CDR2 LQKENI. V was pared by 0 bases and J by 3 bases, with 1 base of the junction left unmatched. The CDR3 extends over 15 amino acids. Written as DNA, the CDR3 is TGTGCCAGCTCACCACCGACTAGCGGGAACTACGAGCAGTACTTC. Its protein is CASSPPTSGNYEQYF.

The gene calls are TRBV10-2 and TRBJ1-5; D is ambiguous. Trimming cost V 6 bases and J 1 base, with 13 bases left between them. This CDR3 region has 15 residues. In germline, CDR1 is WSHSY, CDR2 SAAADI. The CDR3 DNA is TGCGCCAGCAGAGGAGAGTTCTCGAGCAATCAGCCCCAGCATTTT. Its translation is CASRGEFSSNQPQHF.

Turning to this clone: Distinct nucleotide sequences in the sample also encode this CDR3. CDR3 nucleotides: TGTGCCATCAGTGAGGAGGGAACAGATACGCAGTATTTT. Protein product: CAISEEGTDTQYF. This chain uses TRBV10-3 with TRBJ2-3, with a tentative D call TRBD2 (5 bases). The CDR3 covers 13 residues. Germline V gene lookup returns CDR1 ENHRY and CDR2 SYGVKD. V was pared by 2 bases and J by 3 bases, with 6 bases between.

This chain uses TRBV18 with TRBJ2-7, with TRBD1 matching 10 bases. Germline lookup yields CDR1 KGHSH and CDR2 LQKENI. CDR3 length equals 15 residues. V lost 2 bases, J lost 2 bases, and 3 bases stayed unmatched. The CDR3 region has the DNA TGTGCCAGCTCACCAGCCGGACAGGGGGCCTACGAGCAGTACTTC. Its protein product is CASSPAGQGAYEQYF. The full variable domain, rest sourced from reference TRBV18 and TRBJ2-7, is NAGVMQNPRHLVRRRGQEARLRCSPMKGHSHVYWYRQLPEEGLKFMVYLQKENIIDESGMPKERFSAEFPKEGPSILRIQQVVRGDSAAYFCASSPAGQGAYEQYFGPGTRLTVT.

The chain has TRBV7-2 and TRBJ2-5; tentatively, D is TRBD2 (5 bases). Germline lookup yields CDR1 SGHTA and CDR2 FQGNSA. With 1 base removed from V and 3 bases from J, the gap between germline ends came to 6 bases. This CDR3 region has 13 residues. The CDR3: CASSLERKETQYF. The CDR3 bases are TGTGCCAGCAGCTTAGAGCGGAAAGAGACCCAGTACTTC.

V usage is TRBV5-5 and J usage is TRBJ2-7; D might be TRBD1 (7 bases). The V gene lost 0 bases and the J gene lost 2 bases, with 12 bases spanning the gap. The CDR3 has 15 amino acids. Germline V gene sequence: CDR1 SGHKS, CDR2 YYEKEE (reference sequence). For the CDR3, the DNA is TGTGCCAGCAGCTTGGTGGAGGGGGCCCCCTACGAGCAGTACTTC. Its translation: CASSLVEGAPYEQYF. The full variable domain, in which reference TRBV5-5 and TRBJ2-7 provide the parts outside the CDR3, is DAGVTQSPTHLIKTRGQQVTLRCSPISGHKSVSWYQQVLGQGPQFIFQYYEKEERGRGNFPDRFSARQFPNYSSELNVNALLLGDSALYLCASSLVEGAPYEQYFGPGTRLTVT.

The chain recombines TRBV11-2 with TRBJ1-4; 8 bases align to TRBD1. CDR1 is SGHAT, CDR2 FQNNGV, per germline. CDR3 length equals 16 residues. V trimming: 5 bases; J trimming: 4 bases; junction bases outside the gene matches: 9. The CDR3 loop reads CASSPLTGGFNEKLFF. The CDR3 DNA sequence: TGTGCCAGCAGCCCCCTTACAGGGGGGTTTAATGAAAAACTGTTTTTT.